Presented here are 17 T cell receptor beta chains from one specimen sequenced in a study of blood T cell dynamics during melanoma immunotherapy. Time point specified: week 3, after first cycle of checkpoint inhibitor. Libraries were prepared by immunoSEQ multiplex PCR; TCRdb keeps only in-frame clonotypes and omits some of them. The data contain more than 15,000 clones, 87% of them singletons. Specimen: blood, collected from a patient treated with checkpoint blockade. These receptors were obtained from a human donor with melanoma.

This clone was recorded once. V is TRBV7-2 and J is TRBJ2-5, with D maybe TRBD2 (6 bases). Trimming cost V 5 bases and J 1 base, with 14 bases left between them. CDR1 is SGHTA and CDR2 is FQGNSA in the germline V gene. This CDR3 has 15 residues. CDR3 coding DNA: TGTGCCAGCAGCCCGACTAGGGGCGCCCAAGAGACCCAGTACTTC. Its translation is CASSPTRGAQETQYF.

The genes are TRBV5-1 and TRBJ2-1; 7 bases agree with TRBD2. Germline V gene sequence: CDR1 SGHRS, CDR2 YFSETQ. The CDR3 totals 15 residues. Losses at the gene ends were 0 bases for V and 6 bases for J; bases not matched to a gene: 6. The CDR3 loop reads CASSLVAGVSNEQFF. The CDR3 coding sequence is TGCGCCAGCAGCTTGGTTGCGGGAGTTTCCAATGAGCAGTTCTTC.

The chain uses TRBV7-9 and TRBJ2-7; no clear D gene. The germline V gene has CDR1 SEHNR and CDR2 FQNEAQ (reference sequence). The CDR3 consists of 13 residues. Between the trimmed V and J ends, which lost 4 bases and 0 bases, there was a span of 7 bases. In nucleotides, the CDR3 is TGTGCCAGCAGCTCCCCGCCCTCCTACGAGCAGTACTTC. Residues: CASSSPPSYEQYF.

This clone appeared a single time. The genes are TRBV19 and TRBJ1-3; D not certain. This CDR3 is 16 amino acids long. CDR1 LNHDA and CDR2 SQIVND come from the germline V gene (reference sequence). The germline V and J ends were trimmed by 3 bases and 0 bases, with 12 bases remaining between them. The CDR3 DNA is TGTGCCAGTAGTATTCTGTCTCAGGTCTCTGGAAACACCATATATTTT. Protein product: CASSILSQVSGNTIYF.

The rearrangement uses TRBV7-9 and TRBJ2-1; 9 bases line up with TRBD2. The CDR3 extends over 19 amino acids. The V segment lost 5 bases and the J segment 0 bases; nucleotides outside the gene matches: 14. Germline V gives CDR1 SEHNR, CDR2 FQNEAQ (reference sequence). DNA of the CDR3: TGTGCCAGCAGCCCTAGTCCGACTAGCGGAGAAAGCTCCTACAATGAGCAGTTCTTC. It yields the protein CASSPSPTSGESSYNEQFF.

The V gene is TRBV27, the J gene TRBJ1-2, with D possibly TRBD1 on 5 matching bases. The CDR3 loop spans 13 amino acids. Per the germline V gene, CDR1 is MNHEY and CDR2 is SMNVEV (reference sequence). Between the trimmed V and J ends, which lost 5 bases and 4 bases, there was a span of 11 bases. The CDR3 sequence is CASSLRVSYGYTF. As DNA, the CDR3 is TGTGCCAGCAGTCTCAGGGTGTCCTATGGCTACACCTTC.

The V gene is TRBV4-1, the J gene TRBJ1-1; 7 nucleotides align to TRBD1. The germline V gene has CDR1 MGHRA and CDR2 YSYEKL. Trimming took 4 bases from V and 5 from J; bases not matched to a gene: 4. This CDR3 is 13 amino acids long. The CDR3 reads CASSPRGNTEAFF. CDR3 nucleotides: TGCGCCAGCAGCCCCAGGGGGAATACTGAAGCTTTCTTT.

Only one count was recorded for this clone. CDR3 DNA sequence: TGTGCCAGCAGTTCTACCTCCCGGACTGGGCGGCTTAACTATGGCTACACCTTC. This sequence encodes CASSSTSRTGRLNYGYTF. The chain is built from TRBV27 and TRBJ1-2; D is uncertain. The CDR3 runs 18 residues. Germline CDR1 is MNHEY and CDR2 is SMNVEV (reference sequence). V was clipped by 4 bases and J by 1 base, with 22 bases between them.

The chain has TRBV30 and TRBJ2-3, with 9 bases lining up with TRBD2. This CDR3 contains 13 residues. CDR1 and CDR2 from the germline V gene are GTSNPN and SVGIG (reference sequence). Losses at the gene ends were 1 base for V and 13 bases for J; bases not matched to a gene: 9. CDR3 in DNA: TGTGCCTGGAGTGGGGCGGGAGGGCCAGTTGAGTATTTT. As protein: CAWSGAGGPVEYF. The whole variable domain, remainder taken from reference TRBV30 and TRBJ2-3, is SQTIHQWPATLVQPVGSPLSLECTVEGTSNPNLYWYRQAAGRGLQLLFYSVGIGQISSEVPQNLSASRPQDRQFILSSKKLLLSDSGFYLCAWSGAGGPVEYFGPGTRLTVL.

V usage is TRBV21-1 and J usage is TRBJ1-5; the table calls TRBD1, which could not be checked here. TRBV21-1 is reported as a pseudogene. This CDR3 region has 19 residues. The CDR3: CASSNFIGQRCRVAQPQHF. Written as DNA, the CDR3 is TGTGCCAGCAGCAATTTTATCGGACAGAGATGTCGGGTGGCTCAGCCCCAGCATTTT.

This chain joins TRBV19 and TRBJ2-1, with 7 nucleotides matching TRBD2. After removal of 3 bases from V and 2 bases from J, the junction contained 4 bases not matched to a gene. This CDR3 spans 15 amino acids. The germline gives CDR1 LNHDA, CDR2 SQIVND (reference sequence). Written as DNA, the CDR3 is TGTGCCAGTAGTATCTCCCTAGCGGCCTACAATGAGCAGTTCTTC. It is translated as CASSISLAAYNEQFF.

This chain connects TRBV19 to TRBJ2-7, with 8 bases fitting TRBD1. Trimming cost V 5 bases and J 2 bases; bases outside gene matches: 8. The germline gives CDR1 LNHDA, CDR2 SQIVND (reference sequence). The CDR3 consists of 15 residues. Here the CDR3 reads CASSPGQGKTYEQYF. As DNA, the CDR3 is TGTGCCAGTAGTCCCGGACAGGGAAAAACCTACGAGCAGTACTTC.

This chain uses TRBV19 with TRBJ1-1; a weak D match, TRBD1 (6 bases). The V end lost 9 bases, the J end lost 1 base, and 12 bases lay between the germline ends. Looked up from germline, CDR1 is LNHDA and CDR2 is SQIVND (reference sequence). The CDR3 loop spans 13 amino acids. The CDR3 nucleotides read TGTGCCAGCGAGGACAGAACGAACACTGAAGCTTTCTTT. It codes for CASEDRTNTEAFF.

A single count supports this clone. The chain has TRBV19 and TRBJ2-7; weak D call: TRBD1 (5 bases). This CDR3 has 12 amino acids. Germline CDR1 is LNHDA and CDR2 is SQIVND (reference sequence). The V end lost 5 bases, the J end lost 4 bases, and 9 bases lay between the germline ends. The CDR3 loop reads CASSYQGYEQYF. The CDR3 coding sequence is TGTGCCAGTAGTTACCAGGGTTACGAGCAGTACTTC.

This chain joins TRBV27 and TRBJ1-5; 8 positions agree with TRBD1. J gave up 3 bases and V 2 bases, and 3 bases lay outside the gene matches. This CDR3 spans 15 amino acids. CDR1 and CDR2 (germline): MNHEY, SMNVEV (reference sequence). CDR3 protein: CASSLTGGNNQPQHF. The DNA for the CDR3 is TGTGCCAGCAGTTTAACAGGGGGGAACAATCAGCCCCAGCATTTT.

CDR3 nucleotide sequence: TGTGCCAGCAGCTTAGTAGACACCATATATTTT. It is translated as CASSLVDTIYF. The chain recombines TRBV7-8 with TRBJ1-3; D unresolved. Looked up from germline, CDR1 is SGHVS and CDR2 is FQNEAQ. With 1 base removed from V and 8 bases from J, the gap between germline ends came to 3 bases. The CDR3 is 11 residues long.

The V and J genes are TRBV28 and TRBJ1-1; D is uncertain. Germline V lookup: CDR1 MDHEN, CDR2 SYDVKM. The CDR3 contains 18 residues. Trimming removed 5 bases from V and 0 bases from J, with 22 bases in between. The CDR3, as DNA: TGTGCCAGCAGTATAACGGGCGTGATTGGAACAGTGAACACTGAAGCTTTCTTT. It yields the protein CASSITGVIGTVNTEAFF.